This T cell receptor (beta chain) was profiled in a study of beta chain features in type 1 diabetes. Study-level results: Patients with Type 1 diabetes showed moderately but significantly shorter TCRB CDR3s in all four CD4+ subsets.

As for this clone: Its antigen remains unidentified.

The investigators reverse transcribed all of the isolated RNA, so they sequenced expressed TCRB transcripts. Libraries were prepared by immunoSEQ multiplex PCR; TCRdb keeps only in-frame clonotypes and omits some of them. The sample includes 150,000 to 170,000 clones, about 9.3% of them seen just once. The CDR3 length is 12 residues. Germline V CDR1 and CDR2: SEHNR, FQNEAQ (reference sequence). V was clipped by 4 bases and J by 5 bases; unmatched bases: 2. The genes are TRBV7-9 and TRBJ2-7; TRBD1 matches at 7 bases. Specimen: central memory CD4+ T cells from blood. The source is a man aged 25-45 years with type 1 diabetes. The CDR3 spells CASSYTGDEQYF. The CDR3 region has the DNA TGTGCCAGCAGCTATACAGGGGACGAGCAGTACTTC. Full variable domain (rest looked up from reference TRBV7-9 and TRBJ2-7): DTGVSQNPRHKITKRGQNVTFRCDPISEHNRLYWYRQTLGQGPEFLTYFQNEAQLEKSRLLSDRFSAERPKGSFSTLEIQRTEQGDSAMYLCASSYTGDEQYFGPGTRLTVT.